The rows below give T cell receptor beta chains drawn from one sample of a study of blood T cell repertoires in COVID-19. This table comes from immunoSEQ multiplex PCR, and its TCRdb copy is limited to in-frame clones, with some not included. The repertoire holds about 150,000 clones, with about 89% as singletons. Sequencing was carried out using peripheral blood. The source of these receptors is a man aged 50 to 59 with acute or convalescent COVID-19. CDR3s include the opening cysteine and the closing phenylalanine or tryptophan. The D gene is left open where the match is weak. Clone size is stated in some rows and not others, as once, few, many or a class when expanded.

d_call	clone_size	v_call	j_call	cdr3_aa	cdr3_nt
TRBD1	NA	TRBV6-2/TRBV6-3	TRBJ2-2	CASRPPGTGSTGELFF	TGTGCCAGCAGGCCTCCCGGGACAGGGAGCACCGGGGAGCTGTTTTTT
TRBD2	NA	TRBV2	TRBJ2-7	CASSEPGLREQYF	TGTGCCAGCAGTGAACCGGGACTACGCGAGCAGTACTTC
TRBD1	NA	TRBV15	TRBJ2-7	CATSRNLGTGKYEQYF	TGTGCCACCAGCAGAAATCTCGGGACAGGTAAATACGAGCAGTACTTC
TRBD2	NA	TRBV5-4	TRBJ2-5	CASSLAQGAGEWQTQYF	TGTGCCAGCAGCTTGGCCCAAGGGGCGGGGGAATGGCAGACCCAGTACTTC
TRBD2	NA	TRBV14	TRBJ2-2	CASSHRKAGVPGGELFF	TGTGCCAGCAGCCACCGGAAAGCGGGGGTACCGGGCGGGGAGCTGTTTTTT
TRBD2	few	TRBV5-1	TRBJ2-2	CASSLGLAGFAGELFF	TGCGCCAGCAGCTTGGGATTAGCGGGATTCGCCGGGGAGCTGTTTTTT
NA	once	TRBV10-3	TRBJ2-5	CAISDPLDFQETQYF	TGTGCCATCAGTGACCCTCTGGACTTTCAAGAGACCCAGTACTTC
TRBD1	NA	TRBV18	TRBJ2-7	CASSNQRGTVSYEQYF	TGTGCCAGCTCAAACCAGCGTGGGACAGTCTCCTACGAGCAGTACTTC
NA	NA	TRBV4-2	TRBJ1-5	CASSQDPDRLHQPQHF	TGTGCCAGCAGCCAAGATCCCGACAGGTTGCATCAGCCCCAGCATTTT
NA	NA	TRBV5-1	TRBJ2-1	CASSGGAARSSYNEQFF	TGCGCCAGCAGCGGGGGCGCAGCCAGAAGCTCCTACAATGAGCAGTTCTTC
NA	NA	TRBV11-1	TRBJ2-1	CASSLAVEHEQFF	TGTGCCAGCAGCTTAGCGGTCGAGCACGAGCAGTTCTTC
TRBD1	NA	TRBV27	TRBJ1-6	CASSLFVGTGFPPLHF	TGTGCCAGCAGTTTATTTGTCGGGACAGGGTTTCCACCCCTCCACTTT
NA	NA	TRBV15	TRBJ2-1	CATSTERVRYNEQFF	TGTGCCACCAGCACCGAGCGGGTACGGTACAATGAGCAGTTCTTC
NA	few	TRBV19	TRBJ1-6	CASSITGVNSPLHF	TGTGCCAGTAGTATCACGGGGGTTAATTCACCCCTCCACTTT
TRBD1	NA	TRBV4-3	TRBJ2-2	CASSLTGGPGELFF	TGCGCCAGCAGCCTAACAGGGGGCCCCGGGGAGCTGTTTTTT
NA	NA	TRBV24-1	TRBJ2-1	CATSDRGGPYNEQFF	TGTGCCACCAGTGATAGGGGGGGCCCCTACAATGAGCAGTTCTTC
NA	NA	TRBV7-6	TRBJ1-6	CASSLSGSKNSPLHF	TGTGCCAGCAGCTTATCGGGTTCTAAGAATTCACCCCTCCACTTT
TRBD1	NA	TRBV18	TRBJ1-3	CASSPFSGQGGNTIYF	TGTGCCAGCTCACCTTTTTCTGGACAGGGAGGAAACACCATATATTTT
TRBD1	NA	TRBV11-2	TRBJ2-1	CASSLSQGADDEQFF	TGTGCCAGCAGCTTATCTCAGGGGGCCGACGATGAGCAGTTCTTC
TRBD1	NA	TRBV27	TRBJ1-2	CASSLTGGYGYTF	TGTGCCAGCAGTTTAACAGGGGGCTATGGCTACACCTTC
NA	NA	TRBV7-6	TRBJ1-2	CASSPSRDFYGYTF	TGTGCCAGCAGCCCTAGCCGGGATTTCTATGGCTACACCTTC
NA	NA	TRBV21-1	TRBJ2-1	CASSTSQGWEQFF	TGTGCCAGCAGCACCTCACAGGGCTGGGAGCAGTTCTTC
NA	NA	TRBV6-2/TRBV6-3	TRBJ2-1	CASSSASGVSYNEQFF	TGTGCCAGCAGCTCAGCGTCGGGGGTATCCTACAATGAGCAGTTCTTC
NA	NA	TRBV18	TRBJ2-5	CASSPPQAPETQYF	TGTGCCAGCTCACCACCACAGGCCCCAGAGACCCAGTACTTC
NA	NA	TRBV12-3/TRBV12-4	TRBJ2-1	CASGGLISDQQFF	TGTGCCAGCGGTGGCCTTATTAGCGACCAGCAGTTCTTC
NA	NA	TRBV9	TRBJ1-3	CASSVGHLSGNTIYF	TGTGCCAGCAGCGTGGGACATCTCTCTGGAAACACCATATATTTT
TRBD2	NA	TRBV29-1	TRBJ2-3	CSVGDSGLAGRKQYF	TGCAGCGTTGGAGATTCAGGACTAGCGGGACGAAAGCAGTATTTT
TRBD1	NA	TRBV3-1/TRBV3-2	TRBJ1-2	CASSRRDRGIHGYTF	TGTGCCAGCAGCCGTCGGGACAGGGGAATTCATGGCTACACCTTC